Shown below are 9 T cell receptor beta chains from a single sample sequenced in a study of molecular identifiers for immune sequencing clone quantification listed by TCRdb under 2018. To prepare the library, PCR was applied. Sequencing was carried out with an Illumina HiSeq 4000. TCRdb handled the public reads itself, with Q25 trimming in fastp and clone calling in MiXCR, and kept productive beta chains. Each entry merges the rows of one CDR3 protein and shows their most common DNA and genes. In all, the sample holds about 300,000 distinct CDR3 sequences, and about 22% of those were seen once. The ten largest clones add up to approximately 0.85% of the sample. The sequenced material came from naive CD8+ T cells from blood, with Jurkat cell RNA spiked in. According to the study, the label for this sample's cell subset or site signals: FACS-sorted CD8+CD4-CCR7+CD45RA+ naive T cells. These receptors were taken from a human donor in good health. Some libraries in this study had Jurkat cell RNA spiked in.

This clonotype was recorded many times. The chain combines TRBV4-1 with TRBJ1-1; D remains unclear. Trimming pared 3 bases from V and 5 bases from J, leaving 7 bases between. This CDR3 is 12 amino acids long. CDR1 and CDR2 from the germline V gene are MGHRA and YSYEKL. The CDR3 DNA reads TGCGCCAGCAGCCATGTTGGGACTGAAGCTTTCTTT. This encodes CASSHVGTEAFF.

This clonotype occurred many times. This rearrangement joins TRBV6-2 or TRBV6-3 to TRBJ2-4; the D is unclear. This CDR3 has 12 residues. V lost 5 bases and J lost 6, with 8 bases in between. From germline, CDR1 is MNHEY and CDR2 SVGEGT. Here the CDR3 reads CASSKYGNIQYF. CDR3 nucleotide sequence: TGTGCCAGCAGTAAATACGGAAACATTCAGTACTTC.

As regards this clonotype: Possible read error: a much larger clone is one base away. This chain links TRBV30 with TRBJ2-7; tentative D call: TRBD2 (6 bases). The germline V gene has CDR1 GTSNPN and CDR2 SVGIG (reference sequence). This CDR3 is 12 amino acids long. The CDR3 is CTWSAGSREQYF. CDR3 nucleotides: TGTACCTGGAGCGCGGGATCCCGGGAGCAGTACTTC. The complete variable domain, with remaining parts taken from reference TRBV30 and TRBJ2-7, reads SQTIHQWPATLVQPVGSPLSLECTVEGTSNPNLYWYRQAAGRGLQLLFYSVGIGQISSEVPQNLSASRPQDRQFILSSKKLLLSDSGFYLCTWSAGSREQYFGPGTRLTVT.

Points on this clonotype: This clone may be a read error of a much larger clone one base away. The chain links TRBV2 to TRBJ2-1; no clear D. This CDR3 is built from 15 residues. CDR1 is SNHLY and CDR2 is FYNNEI in the germline V gene. The ends were cut back, 1 base at V and 5 bases at J, with 12 bases in the middle. CDR3 residues: CASSEDAGGDNEQFF. The CDR3 DNA reads as TGTGCCAGCAGTGAAGACGCTGGCGGAGACAATGAGCAGTTCTTC.

Concerning this clonotype: A much larger clone differs by one base, so this may be a read error. The rearrangement joins TRBV7-6 to TRBJ2-7, with no clear D. The CDR3 contains 17 residues. Germline values: CDR1 SGHVS, CDR2 FNYEAQ. The V gene lost 1 base and the J gene lost 6 bases, with 22 bases spanning the gap. CDR3 nucleotide sequence: TGTGCCAGCAGCTTAGAGGCGGCTAGGGCAGTGACATTCGAGCAGTACTTC. Translated: CASSLEAARAVTFEQYF.

This clonotype came up many times. The chain carries TRBV7-2 and TRBJ1-1, with D possibly TRBD1 on 5 matching bases. CDR3 size: 16 residues. Germline loops: CDR1 SGHTA, CDR2 FQGNSA. Trimming cost V 2 bases and J 0 bases, with 13 bases left between them. The CDR3 reads CASSLWGGNMNTEAFF. DNA for the CDR3: TGTGCCAGCAGCTTATGGGGGGGAAATATGAACACTGAAGCTTTCTTT.

The rearrangement uses TRBV3-1 and TRBJ2-6; D uncertain. Germline V gene sequence: CDR1 LGHDT, CDR2 YNNKEL (reference sequence). This CDR3 is 14 amino acids long. With 6 bases removed from V and 4 bases from J, the gap between germline ends came to 10 bases. CDR3 amino acids: CASSPVAGANVLTF. DNA for the CDR3: TGTGCCAGCAGTCCCGTTGCAGGGGCCAACGTCCTGACTTTC.

This clonotype was seen repeatedly, ten times or more. This sequence joins TRBV10-3 and TRBJ2-7; weak D call: TRBD2 (6 bases). CDR1 is ENHRY, CDR2 SYGVKD, per germline. The V end was cut by 6 bases, the J end by 0 bases, with 15 bases between. The CDR3 contains 15 residues. Written as DNA, the CDR3 is TGTGCCATCAGCGAGGCCGGGACTCTCTCCTACGAGCAGTACTTC. Its translation: CAISEAGTLSYEQYF.

This clonotype was counted ten times or more. The rearrangement links TRBV6-5 to TRBJ2-7; either TRBD1 or TRBD2 may supply D (6 bases each). CDR1 and CDR2 from the germline V gene are MNHEY and SVGAGI. The CDR3 totals 13 residues. V gave up 0 bases and J gave up 9 bases, with 12 bases separating them. The CDR3, as DNA: TGTGCCAGCAGTTACTCTTCGGGGGCCCGGCAGTACTTC. This translates into CASSYSSGARQYF.